The following is a TCR beta chain sequence with its context. These data come from a study of blood T cell repertoires in COVID-19. Study information: The analysed material was cDNA or gDNA that came from T cells, B-cell-depleted T cells, or PBMCs.

The data were produced by immunoSEQ multiplex PCR, yet TCRdb's version contains in-frame clones alone and is incomplete. The table has around 90,000 clones, 85% to 90% seen once. The CDR3 covers 13 residues. From germline, CDR1 is SGHTA and CDR2 FQGNSA. The V gene lost 2 bases and the J gene lost 2 bases, with 6 bases spanning the gap. V and J are TRBV7-2 and TRBJ1-2; perhaps TRBD1 as D (6 bases). The sequence came from a middle-aged man with COVID-19, enrolled during active disease. Sequencing input: peripheral blood. CDR3 loop: CASSLQGNYGYTF. The CDR3 region has the DNA TGTGCCAGCAGCTTACAGGGGAACTATGGCTACACCTTC.